This TCR beta chain was sequenced in a study of CD8 T cells in ankylosing spondylitis. Regarding the study as a whole: Disease-associated clones were reportedly significantly overrepresented in matched ankylosing spondylitis synovial fluid. Seemingly characteristic of ankylosing spondylitis blood was a TCR beta motif consisting of 7 or 8 highly homologous variants. Researchers report that disease-linked clones proved CD8+ and relatively rare in peripheral blood.

TCRdb re-called the 5' RACE reads with MiXCR, one entry per CDR3 protein. The sample has about 250,000 distinct CDR3 sequences, roughly a third seen once. Trimming took 7 bases from V and 4 from J, leaving 16 bases between them. CDR1 is MNHNS, CDR2 SASEGT, per germline. CDR3 length equals 14 residues. As concerns this clonotype: Antigen: not known.

The V call is TRBV6-1, the J call TRBJ1-2; D not certain. This clonotype was obtained from a male donor with ankylosing spondylitis or in good health (not recorded which). The sample taken for sequencing was blood, either unsorted or a sorted T cell fraction (not recorded which). This CDR3 is CASNRAGAGYGYTF. In nucleotides, the CDR3 is TGTGCCAGCAATCGGGCGGGCGCGGGCTATGGCTACACCTTC.